Each of the 27 T cell receptor beta chains below was sequenced from the same sample in a study of regulatory T cells in long-lasting Graves disease. TCR beta libraries were built with iRepertoire HTBI primers and Arm-PCR of CDR3 regions. TCRdb analysed the multiplex PCR reads with MiXCR anew, one entry per CDR3 protein. Among roughly 490,000 distinct CDR3 sequences listed, around a fifth were seen once. Indicated time point: persistent/refractory GD, antithyroid drugs over 5 years with positive TRAb. TCR sequences were obtained from RNA taken from PBMCs. The specimen comprised peripheral blood mononuclear cells (PBMCs), sampled when the disease was refractory, from a patient treated with antithyroid drugs. The receptors stem from a female donor with Graves disease.

Many counts were recorded for this clonotype. The chain links TRBV7-8 to TRBJ2-5; 8 nucleotides line up with TRBD1. V was clipped by 3 bases and J by 4 bases; unmatched bases: 4. The CDR3 sequence is 14 residues long. Germline assignment: CDR1 SGHVS and CDR2 FQNEAQ. The CDR3 coding sequence is TGTGCCAGCAGCTTCGAGACAGGGGCAGAGACCCAGTACTTC. The encoded protein is CASSFETGAETQYF.

The chain uses TRBV6-5 and TRBJ2-6; D may be TRBD1 (5 bases). Trimming shortened V by 2 bases and J by 1 base, and 9 bases separated the two germline ends. The germline V gene has CDR1 MNHEY and CDR2 SVGAGI. The CDR3 has 16 residues. CDR3 DNA sequence: TGTGCCAGCAGTTACGACAGTGGGTCTGGGGCCAACGTCCTGACTTTC. This codes for CASSYDSGSGANVLTF.

There are many counts of this clonotype. V usage is TRBV9 and J usage is TRBJ2-5; D assignment may be TRBD1 or TRBD2 (6 bases each). CDR1 and CDR2 from the germline V gene are SGDLS and YYNGEE. Between the trimmed V and J ends, which lost 5 bases and 4 bases, there was a span of 12 bases. CDR3 length equals 13 residues. As DNA, the CDR3 is TGTGCCAGCAGTGTTGGGGGGCGAGAGACCCAGTACTTC. Protein product: CASSVGGRETQYF.

With regard to this clonotype: Given a much more abundant clone one base away, this may be a read error. The V call is TRBV15, the J call TRBJ1-4; 10 positions agree with TRBD1. Germline CDR1 reads LNHNV; CDR2 reads YYDKDF (reference sequence). The CDR3 is 14 amino acids. The CDR3 protein is CTTSLRTGGEKLFF. The CDR3 DNA is TGTACCACCAGCCTAAGGACAGGGGGGGAAAAACTGTTTTTT. The variable domain in full, completed from reference TRBV15 and TRBJ1-4, reads DAMVIQNPRYQVTQFGKPVTLSCSQTLNHNVMYWYQQKSSQAPKLLFHYYDKDFNNEADTPDNFQSRRPNTSFCFLDIRSPGLGDTAMYLCTTSLRTGGEKLFFGSGTQLSVL.

This clonotype occurred many times. The V gene is TRBV28, the J gene TRBJ1-2, with 7 bases lining up with TRBD1. This CDR3 has 15 amino acids. V lost 7 bases to trimming and J lost 6 bases; unmatched junction nucleotides: 14. Germline V gene data show CDR1 as MDHEN and CDR2 as SYDVKM. The CDR3 region has the DNA TGTGCCAGCACAGGGGGAGTTACCTCTGAGGATGGCTACACCTTC. This encodes CASTGGVTSEDGYTF.

Ten or more counts support this clonotype. The V gene is TRBV28, the J gene TRBJ1-4; 8 bases line up with TRBD1. The CDR3 consists of 15 residues. With V trimmed by 4 bases and J by 2 bases, 3 bases remained unmatched. Germline V CDR1 and CDR2: MDHEN, SYDVKM. The CDR3 is CASSSGGETNEKLFF. Here the CDR3 DNA reads TGTGCCAGCAGTTCAGGGGGCGAGACTAATGAAAAACTGTTTTTT. The full variable domain, completed using reference TRBV28 and TRBJ1-4, is DVKVTQSSRYLVKRTGEKVFLECVQDMDHENMFWYRQDPGLGLRLIYFSYDVKMKEKGDIPEGYSVSREKKERFSLILESASTNQTSMYLCASSSGGETNEKLFFGSGTQLSVL.

This clonotype has a handful of counts. The V gene is TRBV18, the J gene TRBJ1-2, with D perhaps TRBD1 (6 bases). The CDR3 extends over 13 amino acids. Deletions cut 2 bases from V and 6 bases from J, with 10 bases between. Looked up from germline, CDR1 is KGHSH and CDR2 is LQKENI. For the CDR3, the DNA is TGTGCCAGCTCACCAGACAGGATCCATGGCTACACCTTC. As protein: CASSPDRIHGYTF.

This clonotype was detected many times. The rearrangement joins TRBV28 to TRBJ1-2; D is unclear. The CDR3 is made up of 12 amino acids. Between the trimmed V and J ends, which lost 5 bases and 5 bases, there was a span of 9 bases. Germline lookup yields CDR1 MDHEN and CDR2 SYDVKM. CDR3 sequence (DNA): TGTGCCAGCAGTCCAGCCCCATATGGCTACACCTTC. Translation gives CASSPAPYGYTF.

There are many counts of this clonotype. The chain recombines TRBV12-3 or TRBV12-4 with TRBJ2-6; D remains unclear. CDR3 length equals 14 residues. V was trimmed by 6 bases and J by 0 bases, leaving 6 bases between them. The CDR3 DNA reads as TGTGCCAGCAGGCTATTCTCTGGGGCCAACGTCCTGACTTTC. Amino acids: CASRLFSGANVLTF.

There are many counts of this clonotype. V usage is TRBV12-3 or TRBV12-4 and J usage is TRBJ1-1; D is undetermined. The V and J ends lost 6 bases and 6 bases respectively, with 8 bases between them. The CDR3 covers 11 residues. The CDR3 region is CASRNRAEAFF. In DNA form, the CDR3 reads TGTGCCAGCAGAAACAGAGCTGAAGCTTTCTTT.

A few counts support this clonotype. The rearrangement uses TRBV6-1 and TRBJ1-2, with 7 bases that match TRBD1. J gave up 0 bases and V 8 bases, and 3 bases lay outside the gene matches. This CDR3 spans 13 amino acids. Germline values: CDR1 MNHNS, CDR2 SASEGT. CDR3 sequence (DNA): TGTGCCAGCGACAGGGCTTCTAACTATGGCTACACCTTC. Translating gives CASDRASNYGYTF.

This clonotype was counted only a few times. J is TRBJ2-5 and V is TRBV6-2 or TRBV6-3, with a possible D match to TRBD2 (6 bases). The germline V and J ends were trimmed by 3 bases and 10 bases, with 15 bases remaining between them. From germline, CDR1 is MNHEY and CDR2 SVGEGT. The CDR3 consists of 13 residues. CDR3 DNA sequence: TGTGCCAGCAGTTATGCAGGTTCGGGGGTCCAGTACTTC. Its protein is CASSYAGSGVQYF.

A note on this clonotype: A much bigger clone sits one base away, suggesting this may be a read error. DNA of the CDR3: TGTGCCAGCAGTTACCCGGGCGGTCAGCTCCAGCATTTT. Translation: CASSYPGGQLQHF. The gene calls are TRBV6-2 or TRBV6-3 and TRBJ1-5; D is unclear. This CDR3 is built from 13 residues. The germline V gene encodes CDR1 MNHEY and CDR2 SVGEGT.

In its sample, this clonotype was seen many times. The J gene is TRBJ1-4, the V gene TRBV2; D ambiguous. V dropped 8 bases and J dropped 7 bases, with 23 bases sitting between them. This CDR3 has 16 residues. Germline CDR1 and CDR2: SNHLY and FYNNEI. The CDR3 here is CASGVSSSRYSEKLFF. The CDR3 DNA reads TGTGCCAGCGGCGTCAGTTCCTCTAGGTATTCTGAAAAACTGTTTTTT.

This clonotype appeared many times. The rearrangement joins TRBV6-9 to TRBJ1-5; perhaps TRBD1 as D (5 bases). Per germline, CDR1 MNHGY and CDR2 SVAAGI. The CDR3 extends over 15 amino acids. V lost 3 bases and J 7 bases, leaving 16 bases between the germline ends. Here the CDR3 reads CASSYGTQGRQPQHF. CDR3 DNA sequence: TGTGCCAGCAGTTACGGGACCCAGGGACGACAGCCCCAGCATTTT.

This clonotype turned up a few times. The gene calls are TRBV11-2 and TRBJ1-3, with TRBD1 matching 11 bases. This CDR3 region has 22 residues. Germline V gene data show CDR1 as SGHAT and CDR2 as FQNNGV. The V gene end was trimmed by 2 bases and the J gene end by 2 bases; junction bases not matched to a gene: 20. CDR3 in DNA: TGTGCCAGCAGCTTATACGCCCTTGGGGGGACAGGGGGACCTAGGACTGGAAACACCATATATTTT. Translation: CASSLYALGGTGGPRTGNTIYF. Full variable domain (outside the CDR3, taken from reference TRBV11-2 and TRBJ1-3): EAGVAQSPRYKIIEKRQSVAFWCNPISGHATLYWYQQILGQGPKLLIQFQNNGVVDDSQLPKDRFSAERLKGVDSTLKIQPAKLEDSAVYLCASSLYALGGTGGPRTGNTIYFGEGSWLTVV.

This clonotype was found many times. The chain has TRBV6-1 and TRBJ2-7, with D possibly being TRBD2 (5 bases). Germline CDR1 and CDR2: MNHNS and SASEGT. V was trimmed by 8 bases and J by 6 bases, leaving 14 bases between them. This CDR3 is 12 amino acids long. In nucleotides, the CDR3 is TGTGCCAGCCGTAGGTCGGGGAGCGAGCAGTACTTC. Protein sequence: CASRRSGSEQYF.

A note on this clonotype: A far larger clone lies a single base away; this is likely a read error. The chain is built from TRBV27 and TRBJ2-7; D remains ambiguous. The CDR3 spans 12 residues. Germline V gene data show CDR1 as MNHEY and CDR2 as SMNVEV (reference sequence). V lost 5 bases to trimming and J lost 0 bases, with 5 bases between them. The CDR3, as DNA: TGTGCCAGCAGTGCGGCCTCCTACGAGCAGTACTTC. It is translated as CASSAASYEQYF.

The chain employs TRBV9 and TRBJ2-7; D is perhaps TRBD2 (6 bases). The V gene's germline CDR1 is SGDLS and CDR2 YYNGEE. The V end was cut by 4 bases, the J end by 3 bases, with 17 bases between. This CDR3 contains 15 residues. The CDR3, as DNA: TGTGCCAGCAGCCCAAAGGGACTTGGAGTCTACGAGCAGTACTTC. It specifies CASSPKGLGVYEQYF.

This rearrangement joins TRBV10-3 to TRBJ1-3; D is unclear. CDR3 size: 13 residues. Germline lookup yields CDR1 ENHRY and CDR2 SYGVKD. Deletions cut 3 bases from V and 1 base from J, with 4 bases between. CDR3 amino acids: CAISDGSGNTIYF. CDR3 coding DNA: TGTGCCATCAGTGACGGATCTGGAAACACCATATATTTT.

This chain connects TRBV6-1 to TRBJ2-3, with 9 bases fitting TRBD1. Germline-derived CDR1 and CDR2 are MNHNS and SASEGT. J lost 1 base, V lost 5 bases, and 10 bases had no gene match. The CDR3 has 17 amino acids. CDR3 protein: CASSPHRGTGRTDTQYF. CDR3 in DNA: TGTGCCAGCAGTCCCCATCGCGGGACAGGGCGCACAGATACGCAGTATTTT.

This clonotype was detected many times. V gene TRBV6-5 combines with J gene TRBJ1-4, with D uncertain. In germline, CDR1 is MNHEY, CDR2 SVGAGI. CDR3 length: 15 residues. Trimming removed 0 bases at V and 0 bases at J, with 5 bases between. In nucleotides, the CDR3 is TGTGCCAGCAGTTACTCCGGGCCAACTAATGAAAAACTGTTTTTT. Translated, it gives CASSYSGPTNEKLFF.

This clonotype was found many times. The genes are TRBV28 and TRBJ1-5; 9 nucleotides match TRBD1. Germline lookup yields CDR1 MDHEN and CDR2 SYDVKM. This CDR3 is 14 amino acids long. V lost 6 bases, J lost 5 bases, and 5 bases stayed unmatched. CDR3 residues: CASSPGTGYQPQHF. The CDR3 DNA sequence: TGTGCCAGCAGCCCCGGGACAGGGTATCAGCCCCAGCATTTT.

This clonotype has just a few counts. The rearrangement joins TRBV7-9 to TRBJ2-2; 7 bases align to TRBD1. The CDR3 extends over 16 amino acids. Unmatched junction bases numbered 9, after V lost 5 bases and J lost 3 bases. Looked up from germline, CDR1 is SEHNR and CDR2 is FQNEAQ (reference sequence). The CDR3: CASSPRQGEDTGELFF. The CDR3 DNA is TGTGCCAGCAGCCCCCGACAGGGAGAGGACACCGGGGAGCTGTTTTTT.

This clonotype was recorded at least ten times. The chain is built from TRBV28 and TRBJ2-7; D gene ambiguous. Trimming left V 6 bases short and J 2 bases short, with 8 bases between. The CDR3 has 12 residues. Germline-derived CDR1 and CDR2 are MDHEN and SYDVKM. CDR3 sequence: CASSGLTYEQYF. The CDR3 coding sequence is TGTGCCAGCAGCGGGTTAACCTACGAGCAGTACTTC.

The rearrangement links TRBV7-3 to TRBJ1-1, with D unclear. CDR3 length equals 13 residues. The V end lost 2 bases, the J end lost 3 bases, and 7 bases lay between the germline ends. CDR1 and CDR2 from the germline V gene are SGHTA and FQGTGA. In DNA form, the CDR3 reads TGTGCCAGCAGCTTATATCCTGACACTGAAGCTTTCTTT. Protein product: CASSLYPDTEAFF.

This rearrangement joins TRBV11-3 to TRBJ1-5, with D possibly TRBD1 on 5 matching bases. V was pared by 6 bases and J by 2 bases, with 17 bases between. Germline lookup yields CDR1 SGHNT and CDR2 YENEEA. CDR3 length: 16 residues. The CDR3, as DNA: TGTGCCAGCAGTTATAACGCCGGGGCCCGCAATCAGCCCCAGCATTTT. Amino acids: CASSYNAGARNQPQHF. Using reference TRBV11-3 and TRBJ1-5 for the parts outside the CDR3, the full variable domain is EAGVVQSPRYKIIEKKQPVAFWCNPISGHNTLYWYLQNLGQGPELLIRYENEEAVDDSQLPKDRFSAERLKGVDSTLKIQPAELGDSAVYLCASSYNAGARNQPQHFGDGTRLSIL.